This paragraph covers one T cell receptor (beta chain) sequence. Other DNA sequences within the sample encode an identical CDR3. The data stem from a study of T cell changes during pregnancy in multiple sclerosis. Only in-frame clones appear in the TCRdb table, and some are missing; sequencing was by immunoSEQ multiplex PCR. The sample includes approximately 31,000 clones, about nine tenths seen only once; the top ten take about 4.5%. Trimming removed 1 base at V and 10 bases at J, with 17 bases between. The CDR3 totals 15 residues. The V gene's germline CDR1 is LGHNA and CDR2 YSLEER. This clonotype was obtained from a female donor with multiple sclerosis, enrolled in a pregnancy study. The material was CD8+ T cells from peripheral blood mononuclear cells, obtained in the second trimester of pregnancy. The genes are TRBV4-3 and TRBJ2-1; D may be TRBD2 (5 bases). CDR3 region: CASSQGTGSMGEQFF. The DNA of the CDR3 is TGCGCCAGCAGCCAAGGGACGGGAAGCATGGGCGAGCAGTTCTTC.